Listed here are 23 T cell receptor beta chains from one sample, sequenced in a study of T cells in women clearing cervical HPV infection. Profiling relied on immunoSEQ multiplex PCR, and the TCRdb table lists in-frame clones only, not all of them. The repertoire shows approximately 35,000 clones; the top ten hold approximately 8.3%. The sequenced material came from blood buffy coat. These receptors were obtained from a woman between 18 and 70 years old with a cervical HPV16 infection that either progressed to CIN3+ or cleared (not recorded which).

Notes on this clone: The read ends 3 residues before the CDR3 terminus; that terminus is restored from the germline J gene. The gene calls are TRBV12-3 or TRBV12-4 and TRBJ2-5, with 11 bases aligning to TRBD1. The CDR3 sequence is 14 residues long. Trimming cost V 2 bases and J 5 bases; bases outside gene matches: 1. The chain's CDR3 is CASSLRDRGETQYF. The CDR3 DNA, read in part, is TGTGCCAGCAGTTTAAGGGACAGGGGGGAGACC.

Regarding this clone: Read data end 3 residues before the CDR3 end; the end is taken from the germline J gene. The rearrangement links TRBV5-1 to TRBJ2-4; 16 bases line up with TRBD2. The CDR3 spans 20 residues. Losses at the gene ends were 1 base for V and 2 bases for J; bases not matched to a gene: 9. The germline V gene has CDR1 SGHRS and CDR2 YFSETQ. The part of the CDR3 DNA that was read is TGCGCCAGCAGCTTGAGGGGACTAGCGGGAGGGCCGGGAACCAAAAACATT. It translates to CASSLRGLAGGPGTKNI. The full CDR3 protein reads CASSLRGLAGGPGTKNIQYF.

To note about this clone: With the read ending 3 residues before the CDR3 end, the germline J gene is used to fill in that end. The chain links TRBV10-3 to TRBJ2-1; D possibly corresponds to TRBD1 (6 bases). V was clipped by 2 bases and J by 9 bases, with 14 bases between them. CDR1 and CDR2 from the germline V gene are ENHRY and SYGVKD. This CDR3 has 14 residues. The CDR3 DNA, read in part, is TGTGCCATCAGTGAGAACAGGGAGAAGAGTGAG. Protein sequence: CAISENREKSE. The full-length CDR3 reads as CAISENREKSEQFF.

Concerning this clone: The read terminates 3 residues ahead of where the CDR3 ends, so the germline J gene completes it. This chain links TRBV7-2 with TRBJ2-4, with 7 bases aligning to TRBD2. The CDR3 runs to 15 residues. Germline values: CDR1 SGHTA, CDR2 FQGNSA. The J segment lost 1 base and the V segment lost 1 base, leaving 1 base of the junction unmatched. CDR3 bases read: TGTGCCAGCAGCTTAGGCGGGAGCGCCAAAAACATT. Amino acid sequence: CASSLGGSAKNI. The entire CDR3 sequence reads CASSLGGSAKNIQYF. Complete variable domain (other parts from reference TRBV7-2 and TRBJ2-4): GAGVSQSPSNKVTEKGKDVELRCDPISGHTALYWYRQSLGQGLEFLIYFQGNSAPDKSGLPSDRFSAERTGGSVSTLTIQRTQQEDSAVYLCASSLGGSAKNIQYFGAGTRLSVL.

As for this clone: The CDR3 goes on 3 residues after the read ends, and that part is filled in from the germline J gene. The chain combines TRBV12-3 or TRBV12-4 with TRBJ2-7; D not certain. The CDR3 extends over 13 amino acids. The V end lost 1 base, the J end lost 0 bases, and 4 bases lay between the germline ends. The CDR3 bases that were read are TGTGCCAGCAGTTTAGACAACTCCTACGAG. Its protein is CASSLDNSYE. In full, the CDR3 is CASSLDNSYEQYF.

For this clone: The read halts 3 residues ahead of the CDR3 end, with the missing end drawn from the germline J gene. V usage is TRBV7-3 and J usage is TRBJ2-1; D remains unclear. The CDR3 is 13 residues long. CDR1 and CDR2 from the germline V gene are SGHTA and FQGTGA. V lost 1 base to trimming and J lost 5 bases, with 6 bases between them. CDR3 protein: CASSLIADNEQFF. The CDR3 DNA, read in part, is TGTGCCAGCAGCTTAATAGCAGACAATGAG. Filled out from reference TRBV7-3 and TRBJ2-1, the complete variable domain reads GAGVSQTPSNKVTEKGKYVELRCDPISGHTALYWYRQSLGQGPEFLIYFQGTGAADDSGLPNDRFFAVRPEGSVSTLKIQRTERGDSAVYLCASSLIADNEQFFGPGTRLTVL.

About this clone itself: The read ends 3 residues shy of where the CDR3 ends; the end is completed using the germline J gene. The rearrangement joins TRBV19 to TRBJ1-6, with D possibly TRBD1 on 5 matching bases. Germline loops: CDR1 LNHDA, CDR2 SQIVND (reference sequence). The CDR3 has 16 amino acids. V was clipped by 4 bases and J by 5 bases, with 15 bases between them. CDR3 loop: CASSTSTWTNNSPLHF. CDR3 DNA (partial): TGTGCCAGTAGTACTAGTACCTGGACAAATAATTCACCC.

As for this clone: The read gets to within 3 residues of the CDR3 end, and the germline J gene fills in the rest. The chain recombines TRBV20-1 with TRBJ2-3; 8 bases fit TRBD2. The V gene end was trimmed by 5 bases and the J gene end by 4 bases; junction bases not matched to a gene: 14. Per the germline V gene, CDR1 is DFQATT and CDR2 is SNEGSKA (reference sequence). The length of the CDR3 is 16 residues. The CDR3: CSASGKSGGSADTQYF. The sequenced CDR3 bases are TGCAGTGCTTCAGGGAAGAGCGGGGGTTCTGCAGATACG.

A remark on this clone: The read ends 3 residues before the CDR3 terminus; that terminus is restored from the germline J gene. This chain uses TRBV5-4 with TRBJ2-7, with TRBD1 matching 7 bases. The CDR3 covers 14 residues. V gave up 2 bases and J gave up 3 bases; unmatched junction bases: 5. The germline V gene encodes CDR1 SGHNT and CDR2 YYREEE (reference sequence). Here the CDR3 reads CASSFAGGSYEQYF. Partial CDR3 DNA: TGTGCCAGCAGCTTTGCAGGGGGAAGCTACGAG. Based on the CDR3 plus reference TRBV5-4 and TRBJ2-7, the full variable domain is ETGVTQSPTHLIKTRGQQVTLRCSSQSGHNTVSWYQQALGQGPQFIFQYYREEENGRGNFPPRFSGLQFPNYSSELNVNALELDDSALYLCASSFAGGSYEQYFGPGTRLTVT.

With respect to this clone: Read data end 3 residues before the CDR3 end; the end is taken from the germline J gene. The gene calls are TRBV2 and TRBJ1-5; no definite D call. The CDR3 is made up of 13 amino acids. Germline-derived CDR1 and CDR2 are SNHLY and FYNNEI. Between the trimmed V and J ends, which lost 4 bases and 9 bases, there was a span of 13 bases. Partial CDR3 DNA: TGTGCCAGCAGTGGAGAAGGAGCGGGGCCC. Its translation is CASSGEGAGP. The whole CDR3 sequence is CASSGEGAGPQHF.

Comment on this clone: The CDR3 is cut off 3 residues early in the read; its end comes from the germline J gene. The rearrangement links TRBV20-1 to TRBJ1-5; 7 positions match TRBD1. This CDR3 has 14 residues. V was clipped by 6 bases and J by 1 base; unmatched bases: 6. The germline V gene encodes CDR1 DFQATT and CDR2 SNEGSKA (reference sequence). The CDR3 loop is CSAPTGISNQPQHF. The DNA read from the CDR3 is TGCAGTGCCCCGACAGGGATAAGCAATCAGCCC.

A remark on this clone: The read is 3 residues too short to cover the CDR3 end, so that end is filled in from the germline J gene. The chain joins TRBV5-4 to TRBJ2-3, with 12 bases lining up with TRBD2. Germline V lookup: CDR1 SGHNT, CDR2 YYREEE (reference sequence). The CDR3 length is 16 residues. After removal of 2 bases from V and 4 bases from J, the junction contained 5 bases not matched to a gene. CDR3 residues: CASSFWTSGNADTQYF. The part of the CDR3 DNA that was read is TGTGCCAGCAGCTTCTGGACTAGCGGGAATGCAGATACG.

Turning to this clone: The observed sequence ends 3 residues before the CDR3 terminus, with the missing tail filled in from the germline J gene. The chain couples TRBV12-3 or TRBV12-4 to TRBJ2-7; D gene unclear. There are 16 residues in the CDR3. V was cut by 1 base and J by 6 bases, with 19 bases left in between. CDR3 in amino acids: CASSLVLRYFRLEQYF. The covered CDR3 bases are TGTGCCAGCAGTTTAGTTTTACGCTATTTCCGACTCGAG.

A remark on this clone: The read ends 3 residues before the CDR3 terminus; that terminus is restored from the germline J gene. V usage is TRBV2 and J usage is TRBJ1-6; D gene ambiguous. CDR1 is SNHLY, CDR2 FYNNEI, per germline. The CDR3 runs 13 residues. The V and J ends lost 7 bases and 8 bases respectively, with 12 bases between them. The CDR3 bases that were read are TGTGCCAGCATTCGTACAGAGGATTCACCC. Residues: CASIRTEDSP. In full, the CDR3 reads CASIRTEDSPLHF.

Comment on this clone: The DNA ends 3 residues before the CDR3 does, and the rest of the CDR3 is filled in from the germline J gene. The J gene is TRBJ2-3, the V gene TRBV27, with D perhaps TRBD2 (5 bases). From germline, CDR1 is MNHEY and CDR2 SMNVEV (reference sequence). CDR3 length: 15 residues. Trimming pared 6 bases from V and 0 bases from J, leaving 13 bases between. CDR3 DNA, as far as it was read: TGTGCCAGCAGGGCTAGCTCCCTTAGCACAGATACG. This encodes CASRASSLSTDT. The whole CDR3 sequence is CASRASSLSTDTQYF.

For this clone: The missing CDR3 end, 3 residues past where the read stops, is filled in from the germline J gene. V gene TRBV19 combines with J gene TRBJ2-7; a possible D gene is TRBD2 (5 bases). V was cut by 8 bases and J by 0 bases, with 11 bases left in between. There are 13 residues in the CDR3. The germline gives CDR1 LNHDA, CDR2 SQIVND (reference sequence). Here the CDR3 reads CASGLSFSYEQYF. CDR3 bases read: TGTGCCAGTGGACTGAGTTTCTCCTACGAG.

Remarks on this clone: With the read ending 3 residues before the CDR3 end, the germline J gene is used to fill in that end. The genes are TRBV7-2 and TRBJ2-2, with D possibly being TRBD1 or TRBD2 (5 bases each). Trimming took off 5 bases at V and 4 bases at J, with 14 bases between the two ends. The CDR3 spans 15 residues. Germline CDR1 is SGHTA and CDR2 is FQGNSA. CDR3 DNA (partial): TGTGCCAGCAGCCCAAGACAGAGGGGCACCGGGGAG. Translated: CASSPRQRGTGE. The entire CDR3 reads CASSPRQRGTGELFF.

To note about this clone: The read terminates 3 residues ahead of where the CDR3 ends, so the germline J gene completes it. The rearrangement links TRBV30 to TRBJ1-1; the match to TRBD1 covers 10 bases. The CDR3 is made up of 13 amino acids. Per the germline V gene, CDR1 is GTSNPN and CDR2 is SVGIG (reference sequence). This CDR3 reads CAWKPGTGDEAFF. CDR3 DNA (partial): TGTGCCTGGAAGCCCGGGACAGGGGATGAG.

The DNA read from the CDR3 is TGCGCCAGCAGCCAAGGAGGGTTGAACAGCCTCTACGAG. Amino acid sequence: CASSQGGLNSLYE. The full CDR3 protein is CASSQGGLNSLYEQYF. The chain uses TRBV4-1 and TRBJ2-7; weak D call: TRBD2 (5 bases). The read falls 3 residues short of the CDR3 end, and the missing part is taken from the germline J gene. The CDR3 contains 16 residues. V was shortened by 1 base and J by 3 bases, with 16 bases between the two germline ends. Germline V gives CDR1 MGHRA, CDR2 YSYEKL.

In regard to this clone: The DNA ends 3 residues before the CDR3 does, and the rest of the CDR3 is filled in from the germline J gene. The rearrangement links TRBV19 to TRBJ2-1, with 10 bases lining up with TRBD1. J was trimmed by 6 bases and V by 5 bases; bases with no gene match: 7. Germline V gives CDR1 LNHDA, CDR2 SQIVND (reference sequence). The CDR3 totals 15 residues. The CDR3 sequence: CASSPDRGQGNEQFF. The CDR3 DNA, read in part, is TGTGCCAGTAGTCCTGACAGGGGGCAAGGCAATGAG.

In regard to this clone: Sequencing ends 3 residues short of the CDR3 end; the germline J gene provides the rest. The rearrangement joins TRBV7-9 to TRBJ2-7, with a tentative D call TRBD1 (6 bases). V lost 5 bases, J lost 2 bases, and 10 bases lay in between. Germline values: CDR1 SEHNR, CDR2 FQNEAQ (reference sequence). There are 13 residues in the CDR3. CDR3 residues: CASSRDKAYEQYF. The CDR3 DNA, read in part, is TGTGCCAGCAGCCGGGACAAGGCCTACGAG.

Concerning this clone itself: The read finishes 3 residues shy of the CDR3 end, and the germline J gene is used to complete it. This sequence joins TRBV5-1 and TRBJ1-4; 9 positions agree with TRBD1. The CDR3 is 17 amino acids. The germline V gene has CDR1 SGHRS and CDR2 YFSETQ. The trim removed 4 bases at V and 0 bases at J, leaving 7 bases unmatched. The CDR3 reads CASSEDRGHATNEKLFF. The sequenced part of the CDR3 DNA is TGCGCCAGCAGCGAGGACAGGGGACATGCAACTAATGAAAAA.

Concerning this clone itself: The CDR3 end is not reached by the read, which stops 3 residues before it; the germline J gene fills it in. The rearrangement links TRBV7-7 to TRBJ1-1; D possibly corresponds to TRBD1 (5 bases). This CDR3 region has 14 residues. CDR1 and CDR2 from the germline V gene are SSHAT and FNYEAQ (reference sequence). Partial CDR3 DNA: TGTGCCAGCAGTTTCGGAGGTGAGGACAATGAG. Its translation: CASSFGGEDNE. The full CDR3 is CASSFGGEDNEAFF.